A single sample is the source of the 23 T cell receptor beta chains below, sequenced in a study of cytomegalovirus exposure and HLA in healthy donors. This PCR relied on a set of 60 Vbeta primers and 13 Jbeta primers. The assay was immunoSEQ multiplex PCR, and TCRdb's table has in-frame clones only and misses some. The table has some 130,000 clones, more than 70% seen once. Sequencing used PBMCs. Receptors were obtained from a man younger than 40 in good health and CMV-seronegative.

The V call is TRBV15, the J call TRBJ1-3, with D unresolved. Trimming removed 0 bases from V and 1 base from J, with 4 bases in between. The length of the CDR3 is 14 residues. CDR1 is LNHNV, CDR2 YYDKDF, per germline (reference sequence). The CDR3 here is CATSRDSSGNTIYF. The CDR3 bases are TGTGCCACCAGCAGAGATAGTTCTGGAAACACCATATATTTT. The variable domain in full, with the rest retrieved from reference TRBV15 and TRBJ1-3, is DAMVIQNPRYQVTQFGKPVTLSCSQTLNHNVMYWYQQKSSQAPKLLFHYYDKDFNNEADTPDNFQSRRPNTSFCFLDIRSPGLGDTAMYLCATSRDSSGNTIYFGEGSWLTVV.

The V and J genes are TRBV11-1 and TRBJ2-5; 14 bases fit TRBD2. Germline assignment: CDR1 SGHAT and CDR2 FQDESV (reference sequence). The length of the CDR3 is 19 residues. J gave up 2 bases and V 1 base, and 9 bases lay outside the gene matches. The CDR3 nucleotides are TGTGCCAGCAGCTTAGGAGGGACTAGCGGGAGAGGGTTACAAGAGACCCAGTACTTC. This encodes CASSLGGTSGRGLQETQYF.

This clone was observed a handful of times. The chain joins TRBV30 to TRBJ2-7; possibly TRBD2 for D (6 bases). V was pared by 5 bases and J by 3 bases, with 8 bases between. The CDR3 is 11 residues long. Germline assignment: CDR1 GTSNPN and CDR2 SVGIG (reference sequence). CDR3 protein: CAWATSYEQYF. Here the CDR3 DNA reads TGTGCCTGGGCGACTAGCTACGAGCAGTACTTC.

This chain connects TRBV10-3 to TRBJ2-4; 10 bases agree with TRBD1. The V gene's germline CDR1 is ENHRY and CDR2 SYGVKD. This CDR3 is 14 amino acids long. Trimming at V came to 6 bases and at J to 7 bases, leaving 6 bases not matched to a gene. As DNA, the CDR3 is TGTGCCATCAGCGACAGGGGGCGGCAGAACATTCAGTACTTC. This encodes CAISDRGRQNIQYF.

This clone occurred a few times. V usage is TRBV4-2 and J usage is TRBJ2-2, with TRBD2 identical over 9 bases. Germline loops: CDR1 LGHNA, CDR2 YNFKEQ. The CDR3 is 16 residues long. V lost 6 bases and J lost 4; bases outside the gene matches: 9. CDR3: CASRDSGSYGTGELFF. The CDR3 nucleotides are TGTGCCAGCAGAGATAGCGGGAGCTATGGCACCGGGGAGCTGTTTTTT.

This chain links TRBV2 with TRBJ2-7; 10 bases match TRBD1. CDR3 size: 14 residues. Germline lookup yields CDR1 SNHLY and CDR2 FYNNEI. The V gene end was trimmed by 6 bases and the J gene end by 4 bases; junction bases not matched to a gene: 6. The CDR3 DNA reads TGTGCCAGCAGGGACAAGGGACAGGGGTACGAGCAGTACTTC. Translation: CASRDKGQGYEQYF.

CDR3 DNA: TGTGCCAGCAGCTTACTACAGGGGGCGGACGAGCAGTACTTC. Its protein product is CASSLLQGADEQYF. The chain employs TRBV7-9 and TRBJ2-7, with 9 bases fitting TRBD1. J lost 5 bases, V lost 2 bases, and 4 bases had no gene match. The CDR3 is 14 amino acids. Germline V gene lookup returns CDR1 SEHNR and CDR2 FQNEAQ (reference sequence).

V usage is TRBV6-1 and J usage is TRBJ2-1; 8 bases line up with TRBD2. CDR1 and CDR2 from the germline V gene are MNHNS and SASEGT. CDR3 length equals 15 residues. V lost 5 bases to trimming and J lost 0 bases; unmatched junction nucleotides: 3. The CDR3 DNA sequence: TGTGCCAGCAGTTCGCTAGCGGGCTCCTACAATGAGCAGTTCTTC. Translation: CASSSLAGSYNEQFF.

This rearrangement joins TRBV27 to TRBJ2-5; D unclear. The J call may be mistaken, given a closer DNA end match to TRBJ2-7. Germline-derived CDR1 and CDR2 are MNHEY and SMNVEV (reference sequence). The CDR3 spans 10 residues. The CDR3 spells CASGTYEQYF. CDR3 nucleotides: TGTGCCAGCGGTACCTACGAGCAGTACTTC.

This clone was seen only once. The rearrangement joins TRBV9 to TRBJ2-5; possibly TRBD2 for D (5 bases). CDR1 and CDR2 (germline): SGDLS, YYNGEE. The CDR3 has 16 residues. V was clipped by 0 bases and J by 1 base, with 13 bases between them. For the CDR3, the DNA is TGTGCCAGCAGCGTAGAAGGGAGAATATTCCAAGAGACCCAGTACTTC. This encodes CASSVEGRIFQETQYF.

This chain links TRBV5-1 with TRBJ1-1; 8 positions agree with TRBD1. This CDR3 contains 15 residues. Trimming removed 0 bases from V and 1 base from J; junction bases left unmatched: 2. Per the germline V gene, CDR1 is SGHRS and CDR2 is YFSETQ. In nucleotides, the CDR3 is TGCGCCAGCAGCTTGGCCGGGACAGGGAACACTGAAGCTTTCTTT. Protein sequence: CASSLAGTGNTEAFF.

The rearrangement links TRBV5-1 to TRBJ2-5; 10 bases fit TRBD2. With 4 bases clipped from V and 5 bases from J, the junction kept 5 bases outside the gene matches. The CDR3 sequence is 14 residues long. CDR1 and CDR2 (germline): SGHRS, YFSETQ. CDR3 sequence reads: CASSPGSGRETQYF. The CDR3 DNA follows: TGCGCCAGCAGCCCGGGTAGCGGGAGGGAGACCCAGTACTTC. Drawing the rest from reference TRBV5-1 and TRBJ2-5, the complete variable domain is KAGVTQTPRYLIKTRGQQVTLSCSPISGHRSVSWYQQTPGQGLQFLFEYFSETQRNKGNFPGRFSGRQFSNSRSEMNVSTLELGDSALYLCASSPGSGRETQYFGPGTRLLVL.

The CDR3 reads CASTRRRDTGELFF. The CDR3 DNA sequence: TGTGCCAGCACCCGCCGGCGGGACACCGGGGAGCTGTTTTTT. The chain employs TRBV5-8 and TRBJ2-2, with TRBD2 as a possible D gene (5 bases). Germline V gives CDR1 SGHTS, CDR2 YDEGEE. V lost 6 bases to trimming and J lost 3 bases, with 12 bases between them. The CDR3 runs to 14 residues.

The CDR3 nucleotides are TGTGCCAGCAGCTTGGATCCAGCGGGAGTTGTGGAGACCCAGTACTTC. Protein: CASSLDPAGVVETQYF. The chain combines TRBV5-4 with TRBJ2-5; TRBD2 matches 8 bases. CDR1 and CDR2 from the germline V gene are SGHNT and YYREEE (reference sequence). Losses at the gene ends were 0 bases for V and 5 bases for J; bases not matched to a gene: 9. The CDR3 spans 16 residues.

The chain couples TRBV11-2 to TRBJ2-2; 9 bases match TRBD1. CDR1 and CDR2 (germline): SGHAT, FQNNGV. This CDR3 is 19 amino acids long. With V trimmed by 1 base and J by 1 base, 10 bases remained unmatched. CDR3 in DNA: TGTGCCAGCAGCTTAGCCAACAGGGGGCCGATATGGAACACCGGGGAGCTGTTTTTT. It yields the protein CASSLANRGPIWNTGELFF.

The CDR3 nucleotides are TGTGCCAGCAGTGAACTAAGCGGGAACTACAATGAGCAGTTCTTC. Amino acids: CASSELSGNYNEQFF. The chain recombines TRBV25-1 with TRBJ2-1, with 7 bases fitting TRBD2. With V trimmed by 2 bases and J by 3 bases, 4 bases remained unmatched. Germline CDR1 and CDR2: MGHDK and SYGVNS. This CDR3 comprises 15 residues. The variable domain in full, completed from reference TRBV25-1 and TRBJ2-1, reads EADIYQTPRYLVIGTGKKITLECSQTMGHDKMYWYQQDPGMELHLIHYSYGVNSTEKGDLSSESTVSRIRTEHFPLTLESARPSHTSQYLCASSELSGNYNEQFFGPGTRLTVL.

There are a few counts of this clone. The J gene is TRBJ2-5, the V gene TRBV2; 9 bases match TRBD1. The V gene's germline CDR1 is SNHLY and CDR2 FYNNEI. The trim removed 7 bases at V and 6 bases at J, leaving 3 bases unmatched. CDR3 length equals 12 residues. CDR3 amino acids: CASTGTGKTQYF. Written as DNA, the CDR3 is TGTGCCAGCACCGGGACAGGGAAGACCCAGTACTTC. Full variable domain (remainder filled in from reference TRBV2 and TRBJ2-5): EPEVTQTPSHQVTQMGQEVILRCVPISNHLYFYWYRQILGQKVEFLVSFYNNEISEKSEIFDDQFSVERPDGSNFTLKIRSTKLEDSAMYFCASTGTGKTQYFGPGTRLLVL.

The chain recombines TRBV6-6 with TRBJ2-4, with D uncertain. V was pared by 6 bases and J by 2 bases, with 14 bases between. The CDR3 consists of 15 residues. From germline, CDR1 is MNHNY and CDR2 SVGAGI (reference sequence). Here the CDR3 reads CASRNRGVTKNIQYF. The CDR3 DNA reads as TGTGCCAGCAGGAATCGTGGAGTAACCAAAAACATTCAGTACTTC.

A single count supports this clone. This chain connects TRBV6-6 to TRBJ2-1, with TRBD2 matching 9 bases. The J segment lost 5 bases and the V segment lost 6 bases, leaving 8 bases of the junction unmatched. Germline V lookup: CDR1 MNHNY, CDR2 SVGAGI (reference sequence). The CDR3 length is 15 residues. The CDR3 DNA sequence: TGTGCCAGCAGCCAGTCCCGACTAGCGGACAATGAGCAGTTCTTC. It encodes CASSQSRLADNEQFF.

The chain has TRBV7-2 and TRBJ2-1; maybe TRBD1 (6 bases). The V gene lost 5 bases and the J gene lost 6 bases, with 17 bases spanning the gap. Per the germline V gene, CDR1 is SGHTA and CDR2 is FQGNSA. This CDR3 has 15 amino acids. Here the CDR3 reads CASSLGPTGPNEQFF. In DNA, the CDR3 is TGTGCCAGCAGCCTAGGTCCGACAGGCCCCAATGAGCAGTTCTTC.

As DNA, the CDR3 is TGTGCCAGCAGTGAAGAGGGACTAAACACAGATACGCAGTATTTT. This codes for CASSEEGLNTDTQYF. V gene TRBV6-1 combines with J gene TRBJ2-3; 7 bases fit TRBD2. The CDR3 spans 15 residues. V shed 1 base and J 2 bases; nucleotides not matched to a gene: 3. From germline, CDR1 is MNHNS and CDR2 SASEGT.

V usage is TRBV28 and J usage is TRBJ2-7; D perhaps matches TRBD2 (6 bases). The CDR3 length is 16 residues. Deletions cut 6 bases from V and 0 bases from J, with 18 bases between. Looked up from germline, CDR1 is MDHEN and CDR2 is SYDVKM. In nucleotides, the CDR3 is TGTGCCAGCAGCTCCCTTGGGGCGGGAAACTCCTACGAGCAGTACTTC. Residues: CASSSLGAGNSYEQYF.

This sequence joins TRBV27 and TRBJ2-1; possibly TRBD2 for D (6 bases). The CDR3 is 14 residues long. V lost 6 bases to trimming and J lost 0 bases, with 9 bases between them. Germline CDR1 reads MNHEY; CDR2 reads SMNVEV (reference sequence). This CDR3 reads CASRGLPSYNEQFF. Written as DNA, the CDR3 is TGTGCCAGCAGAGGACTACCCTCCTACAATGAGCAGTTCTTC.